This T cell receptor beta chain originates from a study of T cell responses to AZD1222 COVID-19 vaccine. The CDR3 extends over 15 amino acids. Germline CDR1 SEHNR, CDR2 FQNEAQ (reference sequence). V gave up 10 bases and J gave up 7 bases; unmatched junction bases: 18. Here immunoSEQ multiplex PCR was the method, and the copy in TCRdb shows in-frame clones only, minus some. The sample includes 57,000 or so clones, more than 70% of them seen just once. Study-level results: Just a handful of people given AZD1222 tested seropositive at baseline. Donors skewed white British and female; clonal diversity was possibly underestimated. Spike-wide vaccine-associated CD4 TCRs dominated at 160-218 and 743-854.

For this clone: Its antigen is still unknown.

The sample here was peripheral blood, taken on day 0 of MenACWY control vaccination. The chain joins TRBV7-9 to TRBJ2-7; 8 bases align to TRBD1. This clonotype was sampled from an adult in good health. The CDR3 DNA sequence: TGTGCCACCGGACAGGGTCTCGTTCGGACGGGGGAGCAGTACTTC. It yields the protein CATGQGLVRTGEQYF.